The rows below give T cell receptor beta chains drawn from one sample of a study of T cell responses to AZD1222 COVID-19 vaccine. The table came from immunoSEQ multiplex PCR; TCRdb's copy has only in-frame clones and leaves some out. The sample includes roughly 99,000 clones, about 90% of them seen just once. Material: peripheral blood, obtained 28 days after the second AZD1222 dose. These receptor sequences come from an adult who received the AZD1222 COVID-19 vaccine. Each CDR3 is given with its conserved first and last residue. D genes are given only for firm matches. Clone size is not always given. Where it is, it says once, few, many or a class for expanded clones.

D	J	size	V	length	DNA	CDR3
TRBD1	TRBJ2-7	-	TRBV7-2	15	TGTGCCAGCAGCGCCTCCGGGACAGGGTCTTTCGAGCAGTACTTC	CASSASGTGSFEQYF
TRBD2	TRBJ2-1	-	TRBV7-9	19	TGTGCCAGCAGCTTAACGGCTAGCGGGGGCCGTGGCCCCTACAATGAGCAGTTCTTC	CASSLTASGGRGPYNEQFF
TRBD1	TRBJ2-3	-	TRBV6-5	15	TGTGCCAGCAGTTACGGGACAGCTAGCACAGATACGCAGTATTTT	CASSYGTASTDTQYF
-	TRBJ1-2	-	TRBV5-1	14	TGCGCCAGCAGCTTGGTACAGACCTCCTATGGCTACACCTTC	CASSLVQTSYGYTF
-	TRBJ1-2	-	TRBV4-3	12	TGCGCCAGCAGCCAAGATGGGGGTGGCTACACCTTC	CASSQDGGGYTF
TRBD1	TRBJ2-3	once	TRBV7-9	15	TGTGCCAGCAGCTTCAGGGGGTCCCCCACAGATACGCAGTATTTT	CASSFRGSPTDTQYF
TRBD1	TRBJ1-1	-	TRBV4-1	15	TGCGCCAGCAGCCAAGCAGGGACAGTGAACACTGAAGCTTTCTTT	CASSQAGTVNTEAFF
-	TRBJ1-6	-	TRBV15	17	TGTGCCACCAGCAGAGTAGACGGTAACTCCTATAATTCACCCCTCCACTTT	CATSRVDGNSYNSPLHF
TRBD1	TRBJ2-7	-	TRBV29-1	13	TGCAGCGCCCTAGGACAGGGGACCTACGAGCAGTACTTC	CSALGQGTYEQYF
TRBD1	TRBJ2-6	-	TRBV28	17	TGTGCCAGCAGCCCCGGGACAGGGCAACCTGGGGCCAACGTCCTGACTTTC	CASSPGTGQPGANVLTF
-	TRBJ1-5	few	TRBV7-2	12	TGTGCCAGCAGCTTAGGGGGAAGGGCCCAGCATTTT	CASSLGGRAQHF
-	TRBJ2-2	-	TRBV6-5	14	TGTGCCAGCAGTTTGATGGCCGCGACCGGGGAGCTGTTTTTT	CASSLMAATGELFF
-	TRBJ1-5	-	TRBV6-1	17	TGTGCCAGCAGTGAAGCGCGGGCCCGGGGTGGCAATCAGCCCCAGCATTTT	CASSEARARGGNQPQHF
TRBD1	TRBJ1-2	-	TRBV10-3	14	TGTGCCATCAACGACAGGGAGCCCTCCTATGGCTACACCTTC	CAINDREPSYGYTF
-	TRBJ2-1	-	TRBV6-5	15	TGTGCCAGCAGTTTTGTGCAGGTCTCCTACAATGAGCAGTTCTTC	CASSFVQVSYNEQFF
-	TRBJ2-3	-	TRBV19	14	TGTGCCAGTAGTATAGGGTTTCGGTCAGATACGCAGTATTTT	CASSIGFRSDTQYF
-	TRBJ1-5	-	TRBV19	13	TGTGCCAGTAGTGCCCCAGGGGTACAGCCCCAGCATTTT	CASSAPGVQPQHF
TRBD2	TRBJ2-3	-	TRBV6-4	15	TGTGCCAGCAGTGAGAGCGGGGGGGCTTCGGATACGCAGTATTTT	CASSESGGASDTQYF
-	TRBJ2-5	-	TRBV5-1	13	TGCGCCAGCAGCTTGACGGGCAAAGAGACCCAGTACTTC	CASSLTGKETQYF
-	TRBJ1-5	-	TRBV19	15	TGTGCCAGTAGTATAGTAGGGGGGGCAGAACAGCCCCAGCATTTT	CASSIVGGAEQPQHF
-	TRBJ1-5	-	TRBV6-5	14	TGTGCCAGCAGTTACTCCGACGCTGGACAGCCCCAGCATTTT	CASSYSDAGQPQHF
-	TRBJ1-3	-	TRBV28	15	TGTGCCAGCAGTCCAACAGGCTACGAGGGAAACACCATATATTTT	CASSPTGYEGNTIYF
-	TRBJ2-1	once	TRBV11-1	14	TGTGCCAGCAGCCTGCGGGACTCGCGAAAGAAGCAGTTCTTC	CASSLRDSRKKQFF
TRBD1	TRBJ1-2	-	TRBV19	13	TGTGCCAGCACGACAGGGACTAACTATGGCTACACCTTC	CASTTGTNYGYTF
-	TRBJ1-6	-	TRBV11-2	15	TGTGCCAGCAGCCCCCAGGCAGGGGCGGCTTCACCCCTCCACTTT	CASSPQAGAASPLHF
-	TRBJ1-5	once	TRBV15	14	TGTGCCACCAGCGGCTATGCCGGAAGTCAGCCCCAGCATTTT	CATSGYAGSQPQHF
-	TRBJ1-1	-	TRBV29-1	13	TGCAGCGCCTTGGACAGCCTGAACACTGAAGCTTTCTTT	CSALDSLNTEAFF